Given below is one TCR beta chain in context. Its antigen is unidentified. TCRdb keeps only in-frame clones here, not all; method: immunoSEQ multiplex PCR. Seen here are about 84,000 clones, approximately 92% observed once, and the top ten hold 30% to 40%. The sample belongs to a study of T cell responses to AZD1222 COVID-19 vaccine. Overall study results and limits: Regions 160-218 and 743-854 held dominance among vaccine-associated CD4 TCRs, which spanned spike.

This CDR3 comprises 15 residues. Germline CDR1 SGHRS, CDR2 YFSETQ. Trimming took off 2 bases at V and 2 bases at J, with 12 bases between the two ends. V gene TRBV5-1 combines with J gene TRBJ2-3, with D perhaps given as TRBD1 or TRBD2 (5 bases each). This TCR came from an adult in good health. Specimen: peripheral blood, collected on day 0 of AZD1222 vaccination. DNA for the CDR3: TGCGCCAGCAGCTTTGCCGGGGCCTACACAGATACGCAGTATTTT. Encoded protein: CASSFAGAYTDTQYF.